This T cell receptor beta chain was sequenced in a study of blood T cell repertoires in COVID-19. Across the study: Some COVID-19 samples were acute and others convalescent; all came from the United States, Italy and Spain. Sources were T cells, B-cell-depleted T cells, or PBMCs; the material itself was cDNA or gDNA.

In the original analysis: Reference gene primer amplification in the assay estimated nucleated cell counts. Assay used: immunoSEQ multiplex PCR; TCRdb lists only in-frame clones, some missing. Clone size and V and J calls were adopted from that table, with D and trimming inferred from the DNA. The table records under 400,000 clones, around 91% of them present only once. Trimming removed 3 bases at V and 0 bases at J, with 12 bases between. The CDR3 has 16 amino acids. Germline-derived CDR1 and CDR2 are MGHRA and YSYEKL. Sequencing used peripheral blood. The clonotype comes from a man younger than 30 with active or convalescent COVID-19. The chain links TRBV4-1 to TRBJ1-5, with no clear D. As DNA, the CDR3 is TGCGCCAGCAGCCAGTACGACGGGAATAGCAATCAGCCCCAGCATTTT. Protein sequence: CASSQYDGNSNQPQHF.